The 32 T cell receptor beta chains reported below all come from one sample, sequenced in a study of T cells and Merkel cell carcinoma outcomes. TCRdb's table, derived via immunoSEQ multiplex PCR, lists solely in-frame clones and lacks some. The sample has 8,500 to 10,000 clones, around four fifths seen once. What was sequenced was tumor tissue from Merkel cell carcinoma. All receptors derive from a human donor with Merkel cell carcinoma.

The J gene is TRBJ1-1, the V gene TRBV5-1, with 10 bases lining up with TRBD1. Germline V gene lookup returns CDR1 SGHRS and CDR2 YFSETQ. Trimming took 5 bases from V and 4 from J; bases not matched to a gene: 8. The CDR3 length is 15 residues. The DNA for the CDR3 is TGCGCCAGCAGTTCCGACAGGGGGCTTATCACTGAAGCTTTCTTT. It codes for CASSSDRGLITEAFF.

In nucleotides, the CDR3 is TGTGCCAGCTCAGCACTAGCGATCGCGGCCGAGCAGTACTTC. It translates to CASSALAIAAEQYF. V is TRBV18 and J is TRBJ2-7, with 7 bases lining up with TRBD2. The CDR3 is 14 residues long. CDR1 and CDR2 (germline): KGHSH, LQKENI. Trimming removed 5 bases from V and 6 bases from J; junction bases left unmatched: 10.

This clone showed up just a few times. The chain recombines TRBV18 with TRBJ1-6; D is uncertain. Deletions cut 6 bases from V and 7 bases from J, with 13 bases between. CDR1 KGHSH and CDR2 LQKENI come from the germline V gene. The CDR3 extends over 14 amino acids. CDR3 coding DNA: TGTGCCAGCTCTCTCGCGGAGGGCAATTCACCCCTCCACTTT. Its protein is CASSLAEGNSPLHF.

This clone was recorded a few times. The chain recombines TRBV18 with TRBJ1-5, with D unclear. The CDR3 is made up of 15 amino acids. The germline CDR1 and CDR2 sequences are KGHSH and LQKENI. V lost 4 bases and J 0 bases, leaving 10 bases between the germline ends. For the CDR3, the DNA is TGTGCCAGCTCACAAACAGATTATAGCAATCAGCCCCAGCATTTT. Encoded protein: CASSQTDYSNQPQHF.

The chain has TRBV20-1 and TRBJ1-1; possibly TRBD1 for D (5 bases). Germline loops: CDR1 DFQATT, CDR2 SNEGSKA (reference sequence). This CDR3 contains 11 residues. This CDR3 is CSLSGGSEAFF. The CDR3 DNA is TGCAGCCTATCCGGGGGTTCTGAAGCTTTCTTT.

This chain links TRBV5-1 with TRBJ1-1; possibly TRBD1 for D (5 bases). CDR1 and CDR2 (germline): SGHRS, YFSETQ. The length of the CDR3 is 16 residues. V lost 1 base and J lost 0, with 13 bases in between. The CDR3: CASSLSTGALNTEAFF. CDR3 nucleotide sequence: TGCGCCAGCAGCTTGTCTACAGGAGCCCTGAACACTGAAGCTTTCTTT.

The rearrangement uses TRBV5-1 and TRBJ2-6; the D is unclear. Germline V gene lookup returns CDR1 SGHRS and CDR2 YFSETQ. The CDR3 covers 13 residues. The ends were cut back, 0 bases at V and 3 bases at J, with 1 base in the middle. The CDR3 spells CASSLDGANVLTF. The CDR3 nucleotides read TGCGCCAGCAGCTTGGATGGGGCCAACGTCCTGACTTTC.

The genes are TRBV28 and TRBJ1-2; TRBD1 matches at 9 bases. The CDR3 spans 13 residues. V shed 5 bases, J shed 6 bases, and the junction held 4 bases outside the gene matches. The V gene's germline CDR1 is MDHEN and CDR2 SYDVKM. CDR3 amino acids: CASSLDRGNGYTF. Written as DNA, the CDR3 is TGTGCCAGCAGTCTCGACAGGGGGAATGGCTACACCTTC.

The chain joins TRBV19 to TRBJ2-6; no reliable D call. V was clipped by 1 base and J by 0 bases, with 7 bases between them. Germline assignment: CDR1 LNHDA and CDR2 SQIVND (reference sequence). This CDR3 region has 16 residues. DNA of the CDR3: TGTGCCAGTAGTATAGTGGGGAACTCTGGGGCCAACGTCCTGACTTTC. Translated, it gives CASSIVGNSGANVLTF.

This clone was counted between two and nine times. The V call is TRBV28, the J call TRBJ1-2; perhaps TRBD1 as D (5 bases). Trimming removed 2 bases at V and 5 bases at J, with 6 bases between. The CDR3 sequence is 12 residues long. In germline, CDR1 is MDHEN, CDR2 SYDVKM. CDR3 amino acids: CASSLQGYGYTF. The CDR3, as DNA: TGTGCCAGCAGTTTACAGGGATATGGCTACACCTTC.

The chain uses TRBV28 and TRBJ1-1; D unclear. Per germline, CDR1 MDHEN and CDR2 SYDVKM. V was clipped by 3 bases and J by 7 bases, with 6 bases between them. The CDR3 spans 11 residues. The CDR3 DNA follows: TGTGCCAGCAGTTTCCAGTATGAAGCTTTCTTT. This codes for CASSFQYEAFF.

The genes are TRBV19 and TRBJ2-1; unclear D gene. The germline V gene encodes CDR1 LNHDA and CDR2 SQIVND (reference sequence). V was clipped by 4 bases and J by 9 bases, with 7 bases between them. The CDR3 consists of 11 residues. DNA of the CDR3: TGTGCCAGTAGTACCAGAATTGAGCAGTTCTTC. This sequence encodes CASSTRIEQFF.

CDR3 DNA: TGTGCCACTCAGAACGGGACAGGCTTGAACACTGAAGCTTTCTTT. Its protein product is CATQNGTGLNTEAFF. The chain recombines TRBV18 with TRBJ1-1, with TRBD1 matching over 8 bases. J lost 0 bases, V lost 10 bases, and 10 bases had no gene match. This CDR3 has 15 amino acids. Germline values: CDR1 KGHSH, CDR2 LQKENI.

V gene TRBV11-3 combines with J gene TRBJ2-2, with D perhaps matching TRBD1 (6 bases). From germline, CDR1 is SGHNT and CDR2 YENEEA. The CDR3 length is 13 residues. Between the trimmed V and J ends, which lost 5 bases and 7 bases, there was a span of 11 bases. CDR3 residues: CASSLQGNGELFF. CDR3 DNA sequence: TGTGCCAGCAGCCTACAGGGAAACGGGGAGCTGTTTTTT.

With respect to this clone: Germline and junction disagree at one end, which may indicate a read error. V is TRBV20-1 and J is TRBJ1-2, with a tentative D call TRBD1 (5 bases). This CDR3 has 10 amino acids. Germline V CDR1 and CDR2: DFQATT, SNEGSKA (reference sequence). The CDR3 protein is CSAGADGYTF. In nucleotides, the CDR3 is TGCAGTGCCGGGGCTGATGGCTACACTTTC.

This chain uses TRBV5-4 with TRBJ2-7; perhaps TRBD2 as D (5 bases). Trimming cost V 4 bases and J 9 bases, with 14 bases left between them. Germline assignment: CDR1 SGHNT and CDR2 YYREEE (reference sequence). CDR3 length equals 12 residues. CDR3 residues: CASSPTLGVQYF. CDR3 in DNA: TGTGCCAGCAGCCCGACCCTCGGGGTGCAGTACTTC.

The V call is TRBV5-1, the J call TRBJ2-5; D unclear. Trimming removed 4 bases at V and 1 base at J, with 5 bases between. Germline CDR1 SGHRS, CDR2 YFSETQ. The CDR3 extends over 12 amino acids. The CDR3: CASSASQETQYF. In DNA, the CDR3 is TGCGCCAGCAGCGCCTCCCAAGAGACCCAGTACTTC.

This chain uses TRBV27 with TRBJ1-2; a weak D match, TRBD1 (5 bases). Per the germline V gene, CDR1 is MNHEY and CDR2 is SMNVEV (reference sequence). V gave up 8 bases and J gave up 5 bases, with 15 bases separating them. The CDR3 covers 13 residues. The CDR3: CASSSLQGYGYTF. In DNA form, the CDR3 reads TGTGCCAGCTCCTCTCTCCAGGGATATGGCTACACCTTC.

This clone is a singleton in its sample. The V gene is TRBV7-9, the J gene TRBJ2-5; 10 bases are shared with TRBD1. V lost 5 bases and J lost 5; bases outside the gene matches: 8. CDR3 size: 15 residues. Germline CDR1 reads SEHNR; CDR2 reads FQNEAQ (reference sequence). The CDR3 is CASSRPGQGLETQYF. The CDR3 DNA is TGTGCCAGCAGCCGACCGGGACAGGGGCTGGAGACCCAGTACTTC.

This clone showed up just once. This chain uses TRBV5-5 with TRBJ2-1; 10 bases line up with TRBD1. V lost 0 bases, J lost 9 bases, and 9 bases stayed unmatched. Germline values: CDR1 SGHKS, CDR2 YYEKEE (reference sequence). The CDR3 totals 16 residues. In nucleotides, the CDR3 is TGTGCCAGCAGCTTGGTAGGACAGGGGGGAGTCACTGAGCAGTTCTTC. This sequence encodes CASSLVGQGGVTEQFF. Based on the CDR3 plus reference TRBV5-5 and TRBJ2-1, the full variable domain is DAGVTQSPTHLIKTRGQQVTLRCSPISGHKSVSWYQQVLGQGPQFIFQYYEKEERGRGNFPDRFSARQFPNYSSELNVNALLLGDSALYLCASSLVGQGGVTEQFFGPGTRLTVL.

The chain couples TRBV29-1 to TRBJ2-3; TRBD2 aligns across 14 bases. Trimming removed 4 bases from V and 7 bases from J; junction bases left unmatched: 10. Germline lookup yields CDR1 SQVTM and CDR2 ANQGSEA. The CDR3 sequence is 16 residues long. CDR3 loop: CSVAGGLAGDVNTQYF. The DNA of the CDR3 is TGCAGCGTTGCGGGGGGACTAGCGGGGGATGTTAATACGCAGTATTTT.

V and J are TRBV27 and TRBJ1-5; D remains ambiguous. Germline CDR1 is MNHEY and CDR2 is SMNVEV (reference sequence). Trimming stripped 3 bases from V and 1 base from J, with 7 bases between. CDR3 size: 14 residues. The CDR3 DNA sequence: TGTGCCAGCAGTTTGCGAGAGAGCAATCAGCCCCAGCATTTT. It specifies CASSLRESNQPQHF.

This clone ranks as large. Other DNA variants within this sample encode the same CDR3. The chain is built from TRBV7-9 and TRBJ2-6; 9 bases are a match to TRBD1. Germline V gene lookup returns CDR1 SEHNR and CDR2 FQNEAQ (reference sequence). This CDR3 has 17 residues. After removal of 5 bases from V and 7 bases from J, the junction contained 12 bases not matched to a gene. The CDR3 DNA reads as TGTGCCAGCAGCCCAGCGGGACAGGGATTCCGAGCCAACGTCCTGACTTTC. Translation gives CASSPAGQGFRANVLTF.

Comments on this clone: A read error may produce the germline difference seen at one junction end. The chain employs TRBV14 and TRBJ2-7; TRBD2 is a possible D gene (5 bases). CDR3 length: 12 residues. Germline values: CDR1 SGHDN, CDR2 FVKESK. CDR3: CASSRREGSSDF. The CDR3 DNA reads as TGTGCCAGCAGCAGACGCGAGGGAAGTTCTGACTTC.

The chain uses TRBV2 and TRBJ2-1, with a tentative D call TRBD1 (5 bases). Germline-derived CDR1 and CDR2 are SNHLY and FYNNEI. The CDR3 is made up of 15 amino acids. Trimming took 1 base from V and 8 from J, leaving 15 bases between them. CDR3 region: CASSEGFRVKDEQFF. The CDR3 nucleotides read TGTGCCAGCAGTGAAGGTTTCAGGGTAAAGGATGAGCAGTTCTTC.

This chain's CDR3 is CASSLGAGYEQYF. CDR3 DNA sequence: TGTGCCAGCAGCTTAGGAGCAGGCTACGAGCAGTACTTC. The rearrangement links TRBV7-9 to TRBJ2-7; D is uncertain. The ends were cut back, 1 base at V and 3 bases at J, with 7 bases in the middle. Germline assignment: CDR1 SEHNR and CDR2 FQNEAQ (reference sequence). The CDR3 spans 13 residues.

The rearrangement uses TRBV6-1 and TRBJ1-1; D remains unclear. The germline gives CDR1 MNHNS, CDR2 SASEGT. With 5 bases removed from V and 9 bases from J, the gap between germline ends came to 13 bases. This CDR3 is 12 amino acids long. The CDR3 protein is CASSQIGTKAFF. The CDR3, as DNA: TGTGCCAGCAGTCAAATTGGTACAAAAGCTTTCTTT.

This rearrangement joins TRBV6-5 to TRBJ1-2; 7 nucleotides agree with TRBD1. Germline CDR1 is MNHEY and CDR2 is SVGAGI. V was clipped by 7 bases and J by 4 bases; unmatched bases: 6. This CDR3 has 13 amino acids. For the CDR3, the DNA is TGTGCCAGCACCCAAGACAGGGTCTATGGCTACACCTTC. This encodes CASTQDRVYGYTF.

This chain connects TRBV20-1 to TRBJ1-2, with D possibly being TRBD1 (5 bases). Trimming removed 6 bases at V and 4 bases at J, with 9 bases between. The CDR3 is 11 residues long. Germline loops: CDR1 DFQATT, CDR2 SNEGSKA (reference sequence). CDR3 region: CSAYTGYGYTF. The CDR3, as DNA: TGCAGTGCGTACACAGGCTATGGCTACACCTTC.

The chain's CDR3 is CASSLTGTATYEQYF. The CDR3 bases are TGTGCCAGCAGCTTAACCGGGACAGCGACCTACGAGCAGTACTTC. This chain connects TRBV7-2 to TRBJ2-7, with 7 nucleotides matching TRBD1. This CDR3 has 15 residues. The V gene's germline CDR1 is SGHTA and CDR2 FQGNSA. Trimming removed 2 bases from V and 2 bases from J; junction bases left unmatched: 6.

The rearrangement uses TRBV6-5 and TRBJ1-1, with TRBD1 identical over 11 bases. The CDR3 consists of 15 residues. Trimming took 5 bases from V and 5 from J; bases not matched to a gene: 7. The germline V gene has CDR1 MNHEY and CDR2 SVGAGI. CDR3 sequence reads: CASSGQGAGDTEAFF. The DNA for the CDR3 is TGTGCCAGCAGTGGACAGGGGGCGGGGGATACTGAAGCTTTCTTT.

The gene calls are TRBV7-8 and TRBJ1-2; 7 bases match TRBD1. This CDR3 is built from 14 residues. V was pared by 4 bases and J by 5 bases, with 7 bases of the junction left unmatched. CDR1 SGHVS and CDR2 FQNEAQ come from the germline V gene. The CDR3 nucleotides are TGTGCCAGCAGCTCCCAGACAGGGAGTTATGGCTACACCTTC. Protein: CASSSQTGSYGYTF. The full variable domain, rest sourced from reference TRBV7-8 and TRBJ1-2, is GAGVSQSPRYKVAKRGQDVALRCDPISGHVSLFWYQQALGQGPEFLTYFQNEAQLDKSGLPSDRFFAERPEGSVSTLKIQRTQQEDSAVYLCASSSQTGSYGYTFGSGTRLTVV.